These 22 T cell receptor beta chains share one sample of origin, sequenced in a study of shared clonotypes between healthy human individuals (TCRdb year 2020). Receptors were amplified or captured by the immunoSEQ multiplex PCR assay. TCRdb mirrors the immuneACCESS table, restricted to in-frame sequences. Some clones are absent from its copies; in checked studies, under half trace to an unresolved V gene, and the reason for the others is unknown. For this sample there are about 510,000 clones; nearly 80% appear just once. Together, the top ten hold about an eighth of the sample. The source material was PBMCs. The receptors were gathered from a woman between 40 and 50 years old in good health. Some clones in this sample may be carry-over from other donors' samples.

This clone was seen a few times. The chain couples TRBV30 to TRBJ2-5, with D possibly called TRBD1 or TRBD2 (5 bases each). With the DNA end fitting TRBJ2-7 better, the J assignment may be wrong. This CDR3 is built from 13 residues. Germline lookup yields CDR1 GTSNPN and CDR2 SVGIG (reference sequence). CDR3 loop: CAWSVLGDYEQYF. The CDR3 DNA sequence: TGTGCCTGGAGTGTACTGGGGGACTACGAGCAGTACTTC.

This chain uses TRBV6-5 with TRBJ2-7; D perhaps matches TRBD1 (5 bases). Trimming pared 6 bases from V and 6 bases from J, leaving 12 bases between. The CDR3 has 12 amino acids. Germline V gene lookup returns CDR1 MNHEY and CDR2 SVGAGI. CDR3 region: CASSPQGIEQYF. CDR3 DNA: TGTGCCAGCAGCCCTCAGGGCATCGAGCAGTACTTC.

Regarding this clone: The junction shows a germline mismatch at one end, possibly a read error. The J gene is TRBJ2-2, the V gene TRBV30; TRBD2 agrees at 8 bases. This CDR3 comprises 16 residues. Per the germline V gene, CDR1 is GTSNPN and CDR2 is SVGIG (reference sequence). Here the CDR3 DNA reads TGTGCCTGGAGTGTACTCAGTAGCGGGACACACCGGGGAGCTGTTTTT. It yields the protein CAWSVLSSGTHRGAVF.

The J gene is TRBJ2-2, the V gene TRBV30, with D unclear. The CDR3 is made up of 13 amino acids. The V gene lost 2 bases and the J gene lost 3 bases, with 7 bases spanning the gap. Germline-derived CDR1 and CDR2 are GTSNPN and SVGIG (reference sequence). This chain's CDR3 is CAWSRDHTGELFF. In DNA form, the CDR3 reads TGTGCCTGGAGTAGGGATCACACCGGGGAGCTGTTTTTT.

V usage is TRBV4-1 and J usage is TRBJ1-2; 9 bases are shared with TRBD1. CDR3 length equals 15 residues. Per germline, CDR1 MGHRA and CDR2 YSYEKL. The V gene end was trimmed by 1 base and the J gene end by 3 bases; junction bases not matched to a gene: 3. Here the CDR3 reads CASSQVQGADYGYTF. DNA for the CDR3: TGCGCCAGCAGCCAAGTACAGGGGGCGGACTATGGCTACACCTTC.

This chain uses TRBV5-1 with TRBJ1-2; TRBD1 might be the D (5 bases). Trimming took 0 bases from V and 4 from J, leaving 13 bases between them. CDR1 SGHRS and CDR2 YFSETQ come from the germline V gene. The CDR3 covers 15 residues. This CDR3 is CASSLVDPRVYGYTF. The DNA for the CDR3 is TGCGCCAGCAGCTTGGTGGACCCCAGGGTCTATGGCTACACCTTC.

This chain connects TRBV5-6 to TRBJ1-2, with TRBD1 as a possible D gene (5 bases). The V gene's germline CDR1 is SGHDT and CDR2 YYEEEE. Trimming stripped 0 bases from V and 8 bases from J, with 11 bases between. The CDR3 is 13 residues long. In DNA form, the CDR3 reads TGTGCCAGCAGCTTGGAGACAGCGACAGGCTACACCTTC. It yields the protein CASSLETATGYTF.

In this sample, this clone turned up a few times. The J gene is TRBJ2-7, the V gene TRBV29-1; tentative D call: TRBD2 (6 bases). CDR3 length equals 14 residues. Trimming shortened V by 6 bases and J by 0 bases, and 15 bases separated the two germline ends. Germline CDR1 reads SQVTM; CDR2 reads ANQGSEA. In nucleotides, the CDR3 is TGCAGCGTCCAACGCGGGATCAACTCCTACGAGCAGTACTTC. Amino acids: CSVQRGINSYEQYF.

The CDR3 coding sequence is TGTGCCAGCAGTGAACAGGCCCTCGTGGGGTTCTTC. This encodes CASSEQALVGFF. The rearrangement uses TRBV2 and TRBJ2-1, with D uncertain. Per germline, CDR1 SNHLY and CDR2 FYNNEI. The CDR3 is made up of 12 amino acids. Trimming stripped 2 bases from V and 15 bases from J, with 14 bases between.

This chain uses TRBV28 with TRBJ1-1; 7 bases align to TRBD1. The CDR3 is 17 residues long. Looked up from germline, CDR1 is MDHEN and CDR2 is SYDVKM. J was trimmed by 0 bases and V by 5 bases; bases with no gene match: 12. The DNA for the CDR3 is TGTGCCAGCAGTGCTCCCGGGACAGCCTTCATGAACACTGAAGCTTTCTTT. As protein: CASSAPGTAFMNTEAFF.

V usage is TRBV27 and J usage is TRBJ2-2, with 10 bases lining up with TRBD2. Germline V gene data show CDR1 as MNHEY and CDR2 as SMNVEV (reference sequence). The V and J ends lost 6 bases and 5 bases, in that order; junction bases with no gene match: 6. The CDR3 has 15 residues. This chain's CDR3 is CASSSSGRVTGELFF. The CDR3 bases are TGTGCCAGCAGCTCTAGCGGGAGAGTTACCGGGGAGCTGTTTTTT.

V and J are TRBV19 and TRBJ2-1; 8 bases align to TRBD2. V trimming: 3 bases; J trimming: 7 bases; junction bases outside the gene matches: 14. The V gene's germline CDR1 is LNHDA and CDR2 SQIVND (reference sequence). This CDR3 is 17 amino acids long. The CDR3 sequence: CASSMGSSGAYTNEQFF. DNA of the CDR3: TGTGCCAGTAGTATGGGGAGTAGCGGGGCTTATACAAATGAGCAGTTCTTC.

This clone was recorded many times. V gene TRBV2 combines with J gene TRBJ1-6; D gene unclear. The CDR3 spans 13 residues. The germline V gene encodes CDR1 SNHLY and CDR2 FYNNEI. V lost 8 bases and J lost 7, with 12 bases in between. CDR3 in amino acids: CASGPDSNSPLHF. In DNA form, the CDR3 reads TGTGCCAGCGGACCTGACTCCAATTCACCCCTCCACTTT.

The V call is TRBV5-1, the J call TRBJ2-2; the match to TRBD1 covers 10 bases. The J segment lost 7 bases and the V segment lost 2 bases, leaving 5 bases of the junction unmatched. Germline V CDR1 and CDR2: SGHRS, YFSETQ. The CDR3 loop spans 15 amino acids. The CDR3 DNA reads as TGCGCCAGCAGCTTAAGACAGGGGGCTGACGGGGAGCTGTTTTTT. Translated: CASSLRQGADGELFF. The full variable domain, in which reference TRBV5-1 and TRBJ2-2 provide the parts outside the CDR3, is KAGVTQTPRYLIKTRGQQVTLSCSPISGHRSVSWYQQTPGQGLQFLFEYFSETQRNKGNFPGRFSGRQFSNSRSEMNVSTLELGDSALYLCASSLRQGADGELFFGEGSRLTVL.

This chain joins TRBV13 and TRBJ2-5, with 7 bases aligning to TRBD2. The CDR3 totals 16 residues. V lost 4 bases, J lost 4 bases, and 12 bases stayed unmatched. Germline lookup yields CDR1 PRHDT and CDR2 FYEKMQ (reference sequence). CDR3 protein: CASSYSGEYLRETQYF. The CDR3 region has the DNA TGTGCCAGCAGCTACAGCGGGGAGTACCTCAGAGAGACCCAGTACTTC.

This clone is a singleton in its sample. CDR3 protein: CASSYGLEQYF. The CDR3 DNA sequence: TGTGCCAGCAGCTATGGTTTAGAGCAGTACTTC. This chain links TRBV7-9 with TRBJ2-7; D is unclear. Germline V CDR1 and CDR2: SEHNR, FQNEAQ (reference sequence). The V and J ends lost 4 bases and 7 bases respectively, with 8 bases between them. This CDR3 spans 11 amino acids.

This chain joins TRBV4-3 and TRBJ1-4, with D perhaps TRBD1 (5 bases). Germline CDR1 is LGHNA and CDR2 is YSLEER. This CDR3 comprises 16 residues. V lost 1 base to trimming and J lost 8 bases, with 17 bases between them. This chain's CDR3 is CASSQGRGWGYEKLFF. CDR3 coding DNA: TGCGCCAGCAGCCAAGGACGAGGTTGGGGGTACGAAAAACTGTTTTTT.

The chain carries TRBV5-1 and TRBJ2-1; no clear D gene. V lost 0 bases, J lost 4 bases, and 5 bases lay in between. The CDR3 runs 13 residues. The germline V gene encodes CDR1 SGHRS and CDR2 YFSETQ. CDR3 sequence (DNA): TGCGCCAGCAGCTTGGCACAGTACAATGAGCAGTTCTTC. Protein product: CASSLAQYNEQFF. The variable domain in full, completed from reference TRBV5-1 and TRBJ2-1, reads KAGVTQTPRYLIKTRGQQVTLSCSPISGHRSVSWYQQTPGQGLQFLFEYFSETQRNKGNFPGRFSGRQFSNSRSEMNVSTLELGDSALYLCASSLAQYNEQFFGPGTRLTVL.

J is TRBJ2-7 and V is TRBV7-2; 12 bases map to TRBD2. Germline values: CDR1 SGHTA, CDR2 FQGNSA. With V trimmed by 3 bases and J by 6 bases, 6 bases remained unmatched. This CDR3 is built from 15 residues. DNA for the CDR3: TGTGCCAGCAGCTTGCTAGCGGGAGGGATTTTCGAGCAGTACTTC. As protein: CASSLLAGGIFEQYF.

This clone was seen once. This chain uses TRBV19 with TRBJ1-2; D may be TRBD1 (6 bases). This CDR3 is built from 12 residues. Trimming removed 6 bases from V and 8 bases from J, with 13 bases in between. Germline V gene sequence: CDR1 LNHDA, CDR2 SQIVND (reference sequence). The CDR3 DNA reads TGTGCCAGTAGAAGGTCAGGGGAAGGCTACACCTTC. It is translated as CASRRSGEGYTF.

V and J are TRBV6-6 and TRBJ1-5; D possibly corresponds to TRBD1 (6 bases). From germline, CDR1 is MNHNY and CDR2 SVGAGI (reference sequence). The CDR3 extends over 16 amino acids. Between the trimmed V and J ends, which lost 7 bases and 3 bases, there was a span of 19 bases. The CDR3 spells CASTHRRDRTNQPQHF. CDR3 DNA: TGTGCCAGCACCCACCGTCGCGACAGGACCAATCAGCCCCAGCATTTT.

This clone was seen a handful of times. The genes are TRBV11-1 and TRBJ1-1; D perhaps matches TRBD1 (5 bases). In germline, CDR1 is SGHAT, CDR2 FQDESV (reference sequence). V lost 3 bases and J lost 1, with 9 bases in between. The CDR3 consists of 14 residues. CDR3 loop: CASSLVGTNTEAFF. The CDR3 nucleotides are TGTGCCAGCAGCTTGGTAGGGACGAACACTGAAGCTTTCTTT.